This is a list of T cell receptor beta chains from one sample in a study of blood T cell repertoires in COVID-19. TCRdb's copy holds only in-frame clones and misses some; the assay was immunoSEQ multiplex PCR. The sample yields around 190,000 clones, approximately 73% seen once. The sample taken for sequencing was PBMCs or T cells enriched from blood (not recorded which). These receptors came from a woman aged 45-59 years with acute COVID-19. Both conserved end residues are part of each CDR3. A D gene is named only where the DNA matches it firmly. Size values are once, few and many counts, or a class for expanded clones, and some rows have none.

clone_size	d_call	v_call	j_call	cdr3_aa	cdr3_nt
NA	NA	TRBV4-3	TRBJ2-3	CASSQEGVTSTDTQYF	TGCGCCAGCAGCCAAGAAGGAGTTACTAGCACAGATACGCAGTATTTT
once	TRBD2	TRBV6-4	TRBJ2-1	CASSDVAGGGDEQFF	TGTGCCAGCAGTGACGTGGCGGGGGGGGGCGATGAGCAGTTCTTC
NA	NA	TRBV24-1	TRBJ1-1	CATSDPGGSSTEAFF	TGTGCCACCAGTGACCCGGGGGGTTCAAGCACTGAAGCTTTCTTT
NA	NA	TRBV7-9	TRBJ2-1	CASSSPKHEQFF	TGTGCCAGCAGCTCCCCCAAGCATGAGCAGTTCTTC
NA	NA	TRBV5-1	TRBJ1-2	CASSGYGRDGYTF	TGCGCCAGCAGCGGATATGGCAGGGATGGCTACACCTTC
NA	NA	TRBV11-2	TRBJ1-2	CASSSQRNRVSGGYTF	TGTGCCAGCAGCTCACAGCGCAACAGGGTATCCGGGGGCTACACCTTC
NA	NA	TRBV6-5	TRBJ1-5	CASSRGNQPQHF	TGTGCCAGCAGTAGGGGGAATCAGCCCCAGCATTTT
NA	NA	TRBV21-1	TRBJ1-1	CAITIAGLNTEAFF	TGTGCCATCACAATAGCGGGGTTGAACACTGAAGCTTTCTTT
once	TRBD1	TRBV5-1	TRBJ1-1	CASSLTGKNTEAFF	TGCGCCAGCAGCCTGACAGGGAAGAACACTGAAGCTTTCTTT
NA	TRBD1	TRBV18	TRBJ1-2	CVSSPRDRDFYGYTF	TGTGTCAGCAGTCCCAGGGACAGGGATTTCTATGGCTACACCTTC
NA	NA	TRBV6-5	TRBJ1-4	CASSSGGVGDEKLFF	TGTGCCAGCAGTTCCGGCGGGGTCGGCGATGAAAAACTGTTTTTT
NA	NA	TRBV9	TRBJ1-2	CASSAGADYGYTF	TGTGCCAGCAGCGCAGGGGCTGACTATGGCTACACCTTC
few	NA	TRBV3-1/TRBV3-2	TRBJ1-6	CASVPIDGVGNSPLHF	TGTGCCAGCGTTCCCATTGACGGGGTAGGGAATTCACCCCTCCACTTT
NA	TRBD1	TRBV28	TRBJ1-1	CASVDRGAEAFF	TGTGCCAGCGTGGACAGGGGGGCTGAAGCTTTCTTT
NA	TRBD1	TRBV7-2	TRBJ1-5	CASSLAPTGGKQPQHF	TGTGCCAGCAGCTTAGCCCCGACAGGGGGTAAGCAGCCCCAGCATTTT
few	NA	TRBV20-1	TRBJ2-1	CSASNRAHYNEQFF	TGCAGTGCTAGTAACAGGGCCCACTACAATGAGCAGTTCTTC
few	NA	TRBV5-6	TRBJ1-3	CASSLAGQANSGNTIYF	TGTGCCAGCAGTCTGGCGGGCCAGGCTAACTCTGGAAACACCATATATTTT